This section outlines one T cell receptor (beta chain) sequence together with its context. Its antigen remains unidentified. The record originates from a study of cytomegalovirus exposure and HLA in healthy donors. Whole-study findings and limits: DRB1 had the most TCR associations and HLA-C the fewest, a later analysis found, with rates varying by HLA locus. The dataset shows that most TCR sequences were rare, while some public TCRs occurred in many donors.

The PCR contained 60 Vbeta and 13 Jbeta primers. In the study's own analysis: A later analysis counted approximately 88 million unique TCR beta chains, 9.5 million to 12 million shared. Method: immunoSEQ multiplex PCR; TCRdb's copy keeps in-frame clones and lacks some. V and J calls and clone size are given by that table; D and trimming were obtained from the DNA. The repertoire shows around 75,000 clones; the top ten hold 0.83%. Sequencing input: PBMCs. This TCR came from a boy between 10 and 17 years old in good health and CMV-seronegative.

The CDR3 reads CASSMEGLRTYEQYF. CDR3 in DNA: TGTGCCAGTAGTATGGAGGGACTACGGACCTACGAGCAGTACTTC. The chain couples TRBV19 to TRBJ2-7, with 7 positions matching TRBD2. The CDR3 is 15 residues long. V trimming: 3 bases; J trimming: 2 bases; junction bases outside the gene matches: 7. CDR1 is LNHDA and CDR2 is SQIVND in the germline V gene (reference sequence).